These T cell receptor beta chains were read from a single sample in a study of response to subunit inactivated influenza vaccine. TCRdb fed the RT-PCR reads into MiXCR, producing one record per CDR3 protein. The top ten clones hold approximately 10% of a sample with about 650,000 distinct CDR3 sequences, more than 15% of them seen once. The starting material was PBMCs from blood, obtained 11 to 12 days after vaccination. These receptors were taken from a man in his fifties or sixties who received an inactivated influenza vaccine. The CDR3 runs from the conserved cysteine through the conserved F or W. Fields, in order: CDR3 DNA, CDR3 protein, V gene, clone size, J gene, D gene. The D gene is left open where the match is weak. Size tells how often a clone was seen (once, few, many) or the class of an expanded clone, and some rows leave it out.

CDR3 DNA: TGCAGCGTTCGACCCCGGCTCCTAGCGGGAGACGAGCAGTACTTC
CDR3 protein: CSVRPRLLAGDEQYF
V gene: TRBV29-1
clone size: -
J gene: TRBJ2-7
D gene: TRBD2

CDR3 DNA: TGTGCCAGCAGTTTATCCGTGACAGGGAACTACGAGCAGTACTTC
CDR3 protein: CASSLSVTGNYEQYF
V gene: TRBV28
clone size: -
J gene: TRBJ2-7
D gene: TRBD1

CDR3 DNA: TGCGCCAGCAGCCCCCAGGAGCGGGAGTCCTACGAGCAGTACTTC
CDR3 protein: CASSPQERESYEQYF
V gene: TRBV5-1
clone size: -
J gene: TRBJ2-7
D gene: TRBD2

CDR3 DNA: TGTGCCACCAGCAGTACGGGTGGTATCAGGACCGGGGAGCTGTTTTTT
CDR3 protein: CATSSTGGIRTGELFF
V gene: TRBV15
clone size: -
J gene: TRBJ2-2
D gene: -

CDR3 DNA: TGCAGTGCCAGCAGACACAGGGGTGAAGAGCAGTACTTC
CDR3 protein: CSASRHRGEEQYF
V gene: TRBV20-1
clone size: few
J gene: TRBJ2-7
D gene: TRBD1

CDR3 DNA: TGCAGCGTCCTGGAGCAGGACACTGAAGCTTTCTTT
CDR3 protein: CSVLEQDTEAFF
V gene: TRBV29-1
clone size: many
J gene: TRBJ1-1
D gene: -

CDR3 DNA: TGTGCCAGCACCCATAGCGGGATTGGAGGCGAGCAGTACTTC
CDR3 protein: CASTHSGIGGEQYF
V gene: TRBV6-1
clone size: -
J gene: TRBJ2-7
D gene: TRBD2

CDR3 DNA: TGTGCCAGCAGTTACTCGGTTGGGGTCCAAGAGACCCAGTACTTC
CDR3 protein: CASSYSVGVQETQYF
V gene: TRBV6-5
clone size: many
J gene: TRBJ2-5
D gene: -

CDR3 DNA: TGCGCCAGCAGCTTGGTTGCAGGTTTCTCTATGAACACTGAAGCTTTCTTT
CDR3 protein: CASSLVAGFSMNTEAFF
V gene: TRBV5-1
clone size: few
J gene: TRBJ1-1
D gene: -

CDR3 DNA: TGTGCCAGCAGCCCCGGCGATTTTGGGGGGATGTGGGGCTACACCTTC
CDR3 protein: CASSPGDFGGMWGYTF
V gene: TRBV4-2
clone size: few
J gene: TRBJ1-2
D gene: -

CDR3 DNA: TGTGCCAGCAGCCAACCGTGGACTAGCGGGAGGGCCGCAGATACGCAGTATTTT
CDR3 protein: CASSQPWTSGRAADTQYF
V gene: TRBV3-1
clone size: -
J gene: TRBJ2-3
D gene: TRBD2

CDR3 DNA: TGTGCCAGCAGCTTAGAACCGGGAGCGGACAATGAGCAGTTCTTC
CDR3 protein: CASSLEPGADNEQFF
V gene: TRBV11-2
clone size: few
J gene: TRBJ2-1
D gene: -

CDR3 DNA: TGTGCCAGCAGCTTCCCGACTCAGGGAGTCCCCACAGATACGCAGTATTTT
CDR3 protein: CASSFPTQGVPTDTQYF
V gene: TRBV11-2
clone size: few
J gene: TRBJ2-3
D gene: -

CDR3 DNA: TGTGCCACCAGCAGAGCTCCGGATGCCAATGAGCAGTTCTTC
CDR3 protein: CATSRAPDANEQFF
V gene: TRBV15
clone size: few
J gene: TRBJ2-1
D gene: -

CDR3 DNA: TGTGCCAGCAGCTATGGAGGGAGTCAAAACATTCAGTACTTC
CDR3 protein: CASSYGGSQNIQYF
V gene: TRBV7-2
clone size: few
J gene: TRBJ2-4
D gene: -

CDR3 DNA: TGTGCCAGCAGTGAAGCGCGAGGGACCCAGTACTTC
CDR3 protein: CASSEARGTQYF
V gene: TRBV6-1
clone size: few
J gene: TRBJ2-5
D gene: -

CDR3 DNA: TGTGCCAGCAGTCCTTTCGAGGTGGGAGAGACCCAGTACTTC
CDR3 protein: CASSPFEVGETQYF
V gene: TRBV28
clone size: -
J gene: TRBJ2-5
D gene: -

CDR3 DNA: TGTGCCAGCAGCTACCTATGGAAGGACGGGAGTGGGGACACTGAAGCTTTCTTT
CDR3 protein: CASSYLWKDGSGDTEAFF
V gene: TRBV11-2
clone size: many
J gene: TRBJ1-1
D gene: -

CDR3 DNA: TGTGCCAGCAGTTACGAGCGGGGGCTGAACACTGAAGCTTTCTTT
CDR3 protein: CASSYERGLNTEAFF
V gene: TRBV6-5
clone size: -
J gene: TRBJ1-1
D gene: -

CDR3 DNA: TGTGCCACCAGTGATTCCTTGACGGGACCCCCCTACGAGCAGTACTTC
CDR3 protein: CATSDSLTGPPYEQYF
V gene: TRBV24-1
clone size: -
J gene: TRBJ2-7
D gene: -

CDR3 DNA: TGCAGCGTTGAGGACCGGGACAGTAATGAAAAACTGTTTTTT
CDR3 protein: CSVEDRDSNEKLFF
V gene: TRBV29-1
clone size: many
J gene: TRBJ1-4
D gene: TRBD1

CDR3 DNA: TGTGCCTCCCAACGGGGGGTGATAAAGGTGGGCACTGAAGCTTTCTTT
CDR3 protein: CASQRGVIKVGTEAFF
V gene: TRBV10-3
clone size: -
J gene: TRBJ1-1
D gene: -

CDR3 DNA: TGTGCCAGCAGCCATGAGGGGGAAACTAGGACCTACGAGCAGTACTTC
CDR3 protein: CASSHEGETRTYEQYF
V gene: TRBV3-1
clone size: many
J gene: TRBJ2-7
D gene: -

CDR3 DNA: TGTGCCAGCAGTTACGGGGCCAGACGGAACGAGCAGTACTTC
CDR3 protein: CASSYGARRNEQYF
V gene: TRBV6-2/TRBV6-3
clone size: -
J gene: TRBJ2-7
D gene: -

CDR3 DNA: TGTGCCAGCAGCTTAGAGGTGGGAACCTACGAGCAGTACTTC
CDR3 protein: CASSLEVGTYEQYF
V gene: TRBV7-2
clone size: few
J gene: TRBJ2-7
D gene: -

CDR3 DNA: TGCGCCAGCAGTGGACAGGGGGCTGGCGAGACCCAGTACTTC
CDR3 protein: CASSGQGAGETQYF
V gene: TRBV5-1
clone size: few
J gene: TRBJ2-5
D gene: TRBD1

CDR3 DNA: TGTGCCAGCAGTTTCCTCGCGGGGGGAGATACGCAGTATTTT
CDR3 protein: CASSFLAGGDTQYF
V gene: TRBV28
clone size: many
J gene: TRBJ2-3
D gene: TRBD2

CDR3 DNA: TGTGCCAGCGGGAAGGACAGGGCCAGGGAGACCCAGTACTTC
CDR3 protein: CASGKDRARETQYF
V gene: TRBV28
clone size: few
J gene: TRBJ2-5
D gene: TRBD1

CDR3 DNA: TGTGCCAGCAGCTTAGATCTCAAGACAGATACGCAGTATTTT
CDR3 protein: CASSLDLKTDTQYF
V gene: TRBV11-2
clone size: few
J gene: TRBJ2-3
D gene: -

CDR3 DNA: TGTGCCAGTACTTATCCTCGTCAGGTCGGTTTCTATGAGCAGTTCTTC
CDR3 protein: CASTYPRQVGFYEQFF
V gene: TRBV7-8
clone size: -
J gene: TRBJ2-1
D gene: -

CDR3 DNA: TGTGCCAGCAGCCAAAGGGACAGGGCTAATGAAAAACTGTTTTTT
CDR3 protein: CASSQRDRANEKLFF
V gene: TRBV4-2
clone size: -
J gene: TRBJ1-4
D gene: TRBD1

CDR3 DNA: TGCAGCGCCGCCTTTTCTCAATCCTACGAGCAGTACTTC
CDR3 protein: CSAAFSQSYEQYF
V gene: TRBV29-1
clone size: few
J gene: TRBJ2-7
D gene: -

CDR3 DNA: TGTGCCAGCAGAAAGGGGAGGGGCGCAAATAATTCACCCCTCCACTTT
CDR3 protein: CASRKGRGANNSPLHF
V gene: TRBV3-1
clone size: few
J gene: TRBJ1-6
D gene: -

CDR3 DNA: TGTGCCAGCAGTGAAATGGGCAATGAGCAGTTCTTC
CDR3 protein: CASSEMGNEQFF
V gene: TRBV25-1
clone size: -
J gene: TRBJ2-1
D gene: -

CDR3 DNA: TGTGCCAGCAGTTTTTATCGGGTCAGTAGCTCCTACAATGAGCAGTTCTTC
CDR3 protein: CASSFYRVSSSYNEQFF
V gene: TRBV27
clone size: few
J gene: TRBJ2-1
D gene: -

CDR3 DNA: TGTGCCAGCAGCTTCAAAATGAACACTGAAGCTTTCTTT
CDR3 protein: CASSFKMNTEAFF
V gene: TRBV7-2
clone size: -
J gene: TRBJ1-1
D gene: -

CDR3 DNA: TGTGCCACCAGCAGAGATGTATATACGCAGTATTTT
CDR3 protein: CATSRDVYTQYF
V gene: TRBV15
clone size: few
J gene: TRBJ2-3
D gene: -

CDR3 DNA: TGCGCCAGCAGGGAGGGACAGGTAACCTCTAGCACAGATACGCAGTATTTT
CDR3 protein: CASREGQVTSSTDTQYF
V gene: TRBV5-1
clone size: -
J gene: TRBJ2-3
D gene: TRBD1

CDR3 DNA: TGTGCCAGCAGACTAGACAGGATTGGCACAGATACGCAGTATTTT
CDR3 protein: CASRLDRIGTDTQYF
V gene: TRBV12-3/TRBV12-4
clone size: -
J gene: TRBJ2-3
D gene: -

CDR3 DNA: TGCAGCGTTGCAGCCCTTGAGGGCACTGAAGCTTTCTTT
CDR3 protein: CSVAALEGTEAFF
V gene: TRBV29-1
clone size: few
J gene: TRBJ1-1
D gene: -

CDR3 DNA: TGCAGCGTTGACGGACACGGACCCTACGAGCAGTACTTC
CDR3 protein: CSVDGHGPYEQYF
V gene: TRBV29-1
clone size: -
J gene: TRBJ2-7
D gene: -

CDR3 DNA: TGTGCCAGCAGCTTCGACGGTAATTCACCCCTCCACTTT
CDR3 protein: CASSFDGNSPLHF
V gene: TRBV7-8
clone size: -
J gene: TRBJ1-6
D gene: -